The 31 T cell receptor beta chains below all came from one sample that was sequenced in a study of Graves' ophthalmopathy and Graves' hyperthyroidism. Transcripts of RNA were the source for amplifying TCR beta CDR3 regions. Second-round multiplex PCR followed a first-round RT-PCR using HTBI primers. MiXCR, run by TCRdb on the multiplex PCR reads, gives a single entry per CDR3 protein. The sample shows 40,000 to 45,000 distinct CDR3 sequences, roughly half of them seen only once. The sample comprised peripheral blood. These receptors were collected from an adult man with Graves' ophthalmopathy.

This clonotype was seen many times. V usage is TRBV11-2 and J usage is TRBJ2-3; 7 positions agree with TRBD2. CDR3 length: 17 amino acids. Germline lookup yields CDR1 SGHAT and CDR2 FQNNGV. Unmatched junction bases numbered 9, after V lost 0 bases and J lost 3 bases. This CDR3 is CASSLDLREGRTDTQYF. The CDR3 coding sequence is TGTGCCAGCAGCTTAGATCTAAGGGAGGGGAGGACAGATACGCAGTATTTT.

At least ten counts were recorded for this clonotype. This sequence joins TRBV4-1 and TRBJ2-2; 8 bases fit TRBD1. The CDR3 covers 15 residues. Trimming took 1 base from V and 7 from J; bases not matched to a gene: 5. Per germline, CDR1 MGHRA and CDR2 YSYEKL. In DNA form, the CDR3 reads TGCGCCAGCAGCCAAGCAGGGGGCTTGGTCGGGGAGCTGTTTTTT. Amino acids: CASSQAGGLVGELFF.

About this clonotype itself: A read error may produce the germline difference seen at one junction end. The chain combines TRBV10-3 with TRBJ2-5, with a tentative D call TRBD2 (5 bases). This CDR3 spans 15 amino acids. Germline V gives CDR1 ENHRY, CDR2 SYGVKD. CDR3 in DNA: TGTGCCATCGGTGAGTCGCCAGCTCGGGGAGAGACCCAGTACTTC. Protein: CAIGESPARGETQYF.

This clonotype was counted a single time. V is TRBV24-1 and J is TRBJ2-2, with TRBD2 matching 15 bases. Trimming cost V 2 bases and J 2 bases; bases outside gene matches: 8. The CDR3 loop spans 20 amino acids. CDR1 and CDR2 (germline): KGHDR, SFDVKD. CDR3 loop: CATSDSGLAGGAFNTGELFF. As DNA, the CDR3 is TGTGCCACCAGTGATTCGGGACTAGCGGGAGGAGCGTTCAACACCGGGGAGCTGTTTTTT.

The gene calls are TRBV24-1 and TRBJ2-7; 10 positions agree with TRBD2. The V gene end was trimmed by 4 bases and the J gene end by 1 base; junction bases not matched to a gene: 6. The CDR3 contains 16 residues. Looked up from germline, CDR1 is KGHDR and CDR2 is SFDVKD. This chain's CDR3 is CATSDTASGRSYEQYF. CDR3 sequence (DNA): TGTGCCACCAGTGACACCGCTAGCGGGAGATCCTACGAGCAGTACTTC.

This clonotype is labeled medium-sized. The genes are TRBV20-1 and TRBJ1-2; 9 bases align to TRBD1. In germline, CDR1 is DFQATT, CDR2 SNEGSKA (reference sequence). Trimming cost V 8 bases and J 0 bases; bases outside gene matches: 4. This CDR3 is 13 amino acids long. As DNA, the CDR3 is TGCAGTACACAGGGGGCAGCTAACTATGGCTACACCTTC. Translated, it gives CSTQGAANYGYTF.

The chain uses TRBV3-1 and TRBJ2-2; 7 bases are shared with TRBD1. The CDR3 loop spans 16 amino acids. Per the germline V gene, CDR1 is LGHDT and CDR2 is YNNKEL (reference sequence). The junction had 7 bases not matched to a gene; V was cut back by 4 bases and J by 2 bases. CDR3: CASSRVDRPNTGELFF. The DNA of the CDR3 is TGTGCCAGCAGCCGCGTGGACAGGCCTAACACCGGGGAGCTGTTTTTT.

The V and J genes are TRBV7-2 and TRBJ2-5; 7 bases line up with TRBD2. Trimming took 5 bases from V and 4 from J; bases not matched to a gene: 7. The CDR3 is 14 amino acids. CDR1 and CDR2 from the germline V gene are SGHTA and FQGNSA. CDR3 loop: CASSQTAGRETQYF. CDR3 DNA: TGTGCCAGCAGCCAAACAGCGGGGAGAGAGACCCAGTACTTC.

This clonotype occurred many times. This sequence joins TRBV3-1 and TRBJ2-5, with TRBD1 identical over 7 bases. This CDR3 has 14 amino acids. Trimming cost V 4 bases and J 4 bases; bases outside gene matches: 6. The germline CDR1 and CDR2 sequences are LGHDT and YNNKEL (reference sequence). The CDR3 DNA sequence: TGTGCCAGCAGCCCATACCGGGACAGAGAGACCCAGTACTTC. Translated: CASSPYRDRETQYF.

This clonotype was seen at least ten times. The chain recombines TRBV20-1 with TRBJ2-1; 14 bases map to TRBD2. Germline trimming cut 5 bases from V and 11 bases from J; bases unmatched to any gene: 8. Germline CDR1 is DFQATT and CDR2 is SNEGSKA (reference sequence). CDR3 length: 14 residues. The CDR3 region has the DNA TGCAGTGCTGAAAAGGGACTAGCGGGAGCGAAGCAGTTCTTC. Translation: CSAEKGLAGAKQFF.

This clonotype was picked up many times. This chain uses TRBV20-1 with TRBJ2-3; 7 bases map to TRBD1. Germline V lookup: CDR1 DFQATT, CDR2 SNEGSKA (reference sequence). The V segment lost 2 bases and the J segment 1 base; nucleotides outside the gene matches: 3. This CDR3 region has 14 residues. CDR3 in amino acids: CSARRQGGTDTQYF. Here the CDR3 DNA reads TGCAGTGCTAGAAGACAGGGAGGCACAGATACGCAGTATTTT.

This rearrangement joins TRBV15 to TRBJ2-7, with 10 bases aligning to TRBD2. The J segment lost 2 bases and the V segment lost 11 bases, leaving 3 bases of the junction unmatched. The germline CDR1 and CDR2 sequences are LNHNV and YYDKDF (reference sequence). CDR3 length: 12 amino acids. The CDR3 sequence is CACSGGTYEQYF. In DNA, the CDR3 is TGTGCCTGTAGCGGGGGGACCTACGAGCAGTACTTC. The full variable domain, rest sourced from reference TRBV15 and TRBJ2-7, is DAMVIQNPRYQVTQFGKPVTLSCSQTLNHNVMYWYQQKSSQAPKLLFHYYDKDFNNEADTPDNFQSRRPNTSFCFLDIRSPGLGDTAMYLCACSGGTYEQYFGPGTRLTVT.

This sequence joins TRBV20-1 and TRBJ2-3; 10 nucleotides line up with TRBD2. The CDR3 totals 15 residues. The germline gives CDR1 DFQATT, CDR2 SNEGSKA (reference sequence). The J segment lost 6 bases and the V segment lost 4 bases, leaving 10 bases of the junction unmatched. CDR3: CSAKIAGGRGDTQYF. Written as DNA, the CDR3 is TGCAGTGCTAAAATAGCGGGAGGCCGAGGGGATACGCAGTATTTT.

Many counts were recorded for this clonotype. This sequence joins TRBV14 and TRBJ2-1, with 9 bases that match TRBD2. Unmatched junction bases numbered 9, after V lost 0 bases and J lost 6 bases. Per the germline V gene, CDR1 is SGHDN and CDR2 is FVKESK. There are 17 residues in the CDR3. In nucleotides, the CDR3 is TGTGCCAGCAGCCAAGAACTGAGGGCTAGCGGGACCAATGAGCAGTTCTTC. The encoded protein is CASSQELRASGTNEQFF.

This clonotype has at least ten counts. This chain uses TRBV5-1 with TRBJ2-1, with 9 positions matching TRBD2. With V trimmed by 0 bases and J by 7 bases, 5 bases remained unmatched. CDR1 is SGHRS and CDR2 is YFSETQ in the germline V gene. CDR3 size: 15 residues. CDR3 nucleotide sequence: TGCGCCAGCAGCTTGGTCCTAGCGGGGAAGAATGAGCAGTTCTTC. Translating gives CASSLVLAGKNEQFF.

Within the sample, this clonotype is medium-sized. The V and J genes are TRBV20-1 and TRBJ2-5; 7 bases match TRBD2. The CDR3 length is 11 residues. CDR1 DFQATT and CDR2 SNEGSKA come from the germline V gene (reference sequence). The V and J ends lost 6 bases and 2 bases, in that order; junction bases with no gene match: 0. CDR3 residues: CSAGGQETQYF. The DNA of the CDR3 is TGCAGTGCGGGAGGGCAAGAGACCCAGTACTTC.

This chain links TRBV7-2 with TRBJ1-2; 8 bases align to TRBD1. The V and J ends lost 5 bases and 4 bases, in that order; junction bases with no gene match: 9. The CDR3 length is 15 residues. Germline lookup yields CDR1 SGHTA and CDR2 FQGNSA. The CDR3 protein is CASSPLDRAVYGYTF. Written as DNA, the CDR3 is TGTGCCAGCAGCCCCCTGGACAGGGCCGTCTATGGCTACACCTTC.

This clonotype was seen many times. The CDR3 DNA reads as TGTGCCTGGAGTGTAAGTAGCAATCAGCCCCAGCATTTT. It specifies CAWSVSSNQPQHF. The J gene is TRBJ1-5, the V gene TRBV30, with no clear D. V shed 0 bases and J shed 0 bases, with 3 bases lying between them. There are 13 residues in the CDR3. Germline V gene lookup returns CDR1 GTSNPN and CDR2 SVGIG (reference sequence).

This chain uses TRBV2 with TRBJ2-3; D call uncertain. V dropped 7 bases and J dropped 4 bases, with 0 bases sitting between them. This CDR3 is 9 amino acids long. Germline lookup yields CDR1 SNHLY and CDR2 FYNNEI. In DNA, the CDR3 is TGTGCCAGCACAGATACGCAGTATTTT. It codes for CASTDTQYF. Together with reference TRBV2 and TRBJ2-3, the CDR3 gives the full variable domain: EPEVTQTPSHQVTQMGQEVILRCVPISNHLYFYWYRQILGQKVEFLVSFYNNEISEKSEIFDDQFSVERPDGSNFTLKIRSTKLEDSAMYFCASTDTQYFGPGTRLTVL.

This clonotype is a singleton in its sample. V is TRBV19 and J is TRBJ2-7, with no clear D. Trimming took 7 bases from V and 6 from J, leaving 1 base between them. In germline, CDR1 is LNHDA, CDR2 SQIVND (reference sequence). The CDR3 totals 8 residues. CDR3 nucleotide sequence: TGTGCCAGTACCGAGCAGTACGTC. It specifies CASTEQYV.

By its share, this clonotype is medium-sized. CDR3 coding DNA: TGTGCCAGCAGCGTTTGGGGGACTAGCGGCACAGATACGCAGTATTTT. Translated: CASSVWGTSGTDTQYF. This chain connects TRBV9 to TRBJ2-3; 10 bases are shared with TRBD2. V lost 2 bases, J lost 1 base, and 4 bases stayed unmatched. Germline V gene sequence: CDR1 SGDLS, CDR2 YYNGEE. This CDR3 has 16 residues. The variable domain in full, with the rest retrieved from reference TRBV9 and TRBJ2-3, is DSGVTQTPKHLITATGQRVTLRCSPRSGDLSVYWYQQSLDQGLQFLIQYYNGEERAKGNILERFSAQQFPDLHSELNLSSLELGDSALYFCASSVWGTSGTDTQYFGPGTRLTVL.

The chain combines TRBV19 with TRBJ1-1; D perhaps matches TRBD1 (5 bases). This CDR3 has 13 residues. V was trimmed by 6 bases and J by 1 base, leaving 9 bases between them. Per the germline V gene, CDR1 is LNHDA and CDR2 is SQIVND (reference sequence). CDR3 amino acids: CASRRQRNTEAFF. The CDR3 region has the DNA TGTGCCAGTAGAAGACAGAGGAACACTGAAGCTTTCTTT.

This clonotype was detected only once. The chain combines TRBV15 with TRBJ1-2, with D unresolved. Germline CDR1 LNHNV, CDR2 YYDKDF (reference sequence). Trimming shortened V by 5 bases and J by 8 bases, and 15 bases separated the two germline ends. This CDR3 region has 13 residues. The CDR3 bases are TGTGCCACCAGCTTCACTCAGGAGAAAGGCTACACCTTC. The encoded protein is CATSFTQEKGYTF.

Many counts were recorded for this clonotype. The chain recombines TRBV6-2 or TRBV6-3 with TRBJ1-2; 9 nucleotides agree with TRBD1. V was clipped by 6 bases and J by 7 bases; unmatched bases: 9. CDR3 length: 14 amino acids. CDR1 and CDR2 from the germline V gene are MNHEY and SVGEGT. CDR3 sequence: CASSRDRAISGYTF. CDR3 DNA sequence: TGTGCCAGCAGCCGGGACAGGGCCATTTCTGGCTACACCTTC.

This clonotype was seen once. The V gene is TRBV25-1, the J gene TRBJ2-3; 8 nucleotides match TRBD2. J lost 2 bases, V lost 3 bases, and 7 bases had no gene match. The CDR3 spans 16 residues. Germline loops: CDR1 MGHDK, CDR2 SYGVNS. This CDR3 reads CASSDGLALTTDTQYF. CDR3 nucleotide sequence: TGTGCCAGCAGTGACGGACTAGCTCTCACCACAGATACGCAGTATTTT.

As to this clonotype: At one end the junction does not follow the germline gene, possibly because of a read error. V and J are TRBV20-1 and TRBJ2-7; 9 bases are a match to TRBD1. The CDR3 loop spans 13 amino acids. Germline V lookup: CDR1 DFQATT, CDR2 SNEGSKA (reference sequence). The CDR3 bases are TGCAGTACTTCCGGGACAGGGAACTACGAGCTGTACTTC. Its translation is CSTSGTGNYELYF.

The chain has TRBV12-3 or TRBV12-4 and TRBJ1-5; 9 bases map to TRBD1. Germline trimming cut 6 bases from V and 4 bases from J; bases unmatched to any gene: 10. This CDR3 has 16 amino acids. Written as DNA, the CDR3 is TGTGCCAGCAGATCGGGACAGGGTGGCGGTAATCAGCCCCAGCATTTT. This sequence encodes CASRSGQGGGNQPQHF.

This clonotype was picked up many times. For the CDR3, the DNA is TGTGCCAGCAGCCCGGGACAGGGGGCTTACATTCAGTACTTC. It encodes CASSPGQGAYIQYF. The V gene is TRBV7-2, the J gene TRBJ2-4, with 12 bases aligning to TRBD1. J lost 8 bases, V lost 5 bases, and 4 bases had no gene match. CDR3 length: 14 residues. Per germline, CDR1 SGHTA and CDR2 FQGNSA.

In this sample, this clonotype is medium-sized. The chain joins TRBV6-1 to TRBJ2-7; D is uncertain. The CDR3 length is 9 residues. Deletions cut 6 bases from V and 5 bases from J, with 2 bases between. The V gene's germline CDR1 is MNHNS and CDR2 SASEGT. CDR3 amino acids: CASRDEQYV. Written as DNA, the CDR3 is TGTGCCAGCAGGGACGAGCAGTACGTC.

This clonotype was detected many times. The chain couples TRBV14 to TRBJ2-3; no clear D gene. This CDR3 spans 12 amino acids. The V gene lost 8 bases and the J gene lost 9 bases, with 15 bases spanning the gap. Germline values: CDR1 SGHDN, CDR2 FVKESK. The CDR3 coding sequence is TGTGCCAGCGGCTTAGAATGGTCCACGCAGTATTTT. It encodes CASGLEWSTQYF.

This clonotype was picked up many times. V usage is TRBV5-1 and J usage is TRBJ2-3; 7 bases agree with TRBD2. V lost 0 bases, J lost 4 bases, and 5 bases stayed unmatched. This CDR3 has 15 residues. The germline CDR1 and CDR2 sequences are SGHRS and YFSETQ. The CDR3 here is CASSLEVGGPDTQYF. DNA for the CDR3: TGCGCCAGCAGCTTGGAGGTGGGAGGGCCAGATACGCAGTATTTT.